This TCR beta chain is from a study of blood T cells in healthy people across ages. Study findings and constraints: Age advanced and TCR beta diversity per million T cells fell, roughly linearly. Considered underestimates were the diversity estimates obtained from one million T cells.

Germline V gives CDR1 DFQATT, CDR2 SNEGSKA (reference sequence). This CDR3 contains 15 residues. A second PCR of 7 to 11 cycles used a sample-barcoded 5' primer and a J-beta primer mix. A 12-random-nucleotide template-switch adaptor tagged each cDNA molecule. MiXCR, run by TCRdb on the 5' RACE reads, gives a single entry per CDR3 protein. The table records hundreds of thousands of distinct CDR3 sequences, less than 30% of them present only once. Russia was home to the donors, healthy Caucasian individuals aged 6 to 90. This clonotype was found a few times. The antigen is not known. Material for sequencing was blood. The clonotype comes from a woman in her 70s in good health. V gene TRBV20-1 combines with J gene TRBJ2-5; 10 bases fit TRBD1. The J call may not be correct, given that the DNA end is closer to TRBJ2-7. CDR3 residues: CSARGDTGQGYEQYF. CDR3 DNA sequence: TGCAGTGCTAGAGGAGACACGGGACAGGGGTACGAGCAGTACTTC.